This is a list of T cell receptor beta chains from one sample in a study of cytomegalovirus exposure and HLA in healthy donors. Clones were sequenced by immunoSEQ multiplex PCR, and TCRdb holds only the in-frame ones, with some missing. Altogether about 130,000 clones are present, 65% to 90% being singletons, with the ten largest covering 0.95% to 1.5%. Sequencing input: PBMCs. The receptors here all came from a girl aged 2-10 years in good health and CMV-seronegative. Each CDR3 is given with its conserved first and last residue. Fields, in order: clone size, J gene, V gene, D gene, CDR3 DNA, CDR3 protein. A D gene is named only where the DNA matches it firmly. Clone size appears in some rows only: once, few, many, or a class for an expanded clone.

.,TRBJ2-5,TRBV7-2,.,TGTGCCAGCAGCTTAGCGCTACGCCAAGAGACCCAGTACTTC,CASSLALRQETQYF
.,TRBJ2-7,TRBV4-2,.,TGTGCCAGCAGCCAAGGTACCAGCGAGCAGTACTTC,CASSQGTSEQYF
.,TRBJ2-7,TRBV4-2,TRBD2,TGTGCCAGCAGCCAGGTACTAGCGGGAGGGCCAGGAGGCGAGCAGTACTTC,CASSQVLAGGPGGEQYF
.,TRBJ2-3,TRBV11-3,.,TGTGCCAGCAGCTTAGGAATACAGGAGAAGCAGTATTTT,CASSLGIQEKQYF
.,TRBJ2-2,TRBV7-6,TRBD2,TGTGCCAGCAGCTTAGTAGGACTAGCAAACACCGGGGAGCTGTTTTTT,CASSLVGLANTGELFF
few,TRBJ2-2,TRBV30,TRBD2,TGTGCCTGGAGGAATCGACTAGCGGGGGAGAGCGGGGAGCTGTTTTTT,CAWRNRLAGESGELFF
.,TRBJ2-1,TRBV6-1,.,TGTGCCAGCAGTACCGGGACTCGTTTTGGTGAGCAGTTCTTC,CASSTGTRFGEQFF
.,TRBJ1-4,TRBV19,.,TGTGCCAGTAGTACAGCAACTAATGAAAAACTGTTTTTT,CASSTATNEKLFF
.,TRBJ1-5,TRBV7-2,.,TGTGCCAGCAGCTTGGTAGGGGCGTTTAGCAATCAGCCCCAGCATTTT,CASSLVGAFSNQPQHF
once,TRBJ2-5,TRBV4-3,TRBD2,TGCGCCAGCAGCCCTCGGGTAGCGGGGGCTCAAGAGACCCAGTACTTC,CASSPRVAGAQETQYF
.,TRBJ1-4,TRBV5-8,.,TGTGCCAGCAGCTTGTTAGGAGCGGGGGCAGATGAAAAACTGTTTTTT,CASSLLGAGADEKLFF
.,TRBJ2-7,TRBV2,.,TGTGCCAGCGGGGGACACCGATCCTACGAGCAGTACTTC,CASGGHRSYEQYF
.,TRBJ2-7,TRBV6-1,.,TGTGCCAGCAGTGGATCGGACAACCCCTACGAGCAGTACTTC,CASSGSDNPYEQYF
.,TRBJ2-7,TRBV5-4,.,TGTGCCAGCAGCTTGGATGCGACAACCGAGCAGTACTTC,CASSLDATTEQYF
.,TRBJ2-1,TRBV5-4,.,TGTGCCAGCAGCTGGCAGGGTGACTCCTACAATGAGCAGTTCTTC,CASSWQGDSYNEQFF
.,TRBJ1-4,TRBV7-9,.,TGTGCCAGCAGGCCATCAGACAGGACAAGGCTTGGTGAAAAACTGTTTTTT,CASRPSDRTRLGEKLFF
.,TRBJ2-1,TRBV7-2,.,TGTGCCAGCAGCCCAGGGCCGAACAGCTACAATGAGCAGTTCTTC,CASSPGPNSYNEQFF
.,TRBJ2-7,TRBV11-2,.,TGTGCCAGCAGCTTAGGTAATGGGGCCTCCTACGAGCAGTACTTC,CASSLGNGASYEQYF
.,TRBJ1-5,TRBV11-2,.,TGTGCCAGCAGCTTAGCGGCAGGGTTTGACAATCAGCCCCAGCATTTT,CASSLAAGFDNQPQHF
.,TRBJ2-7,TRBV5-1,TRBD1,TGCGCCAGCAGTTATGACGGACAGGGCAGCGAGCAGTACTTC,CASSYDGQGSEQYF
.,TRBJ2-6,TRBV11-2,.,TGTGCCAGCAGCTTAGATGGAGGGGTTGCTCCAGCTGGGGCCAACGTCCTGACTTTC,CASSLDGGVAPAGANVLTF
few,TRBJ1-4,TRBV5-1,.,TGCGCCAGCAGTCTAGGGTCGGAGGGAAAACTGTTTTTT,CASSLGSEGKLFF
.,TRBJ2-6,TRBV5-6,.,TGTGCCAGCAGCCCTGACGTCTGGAGCTCTGGGGCCAACGTCCTGACTTTC,CASSPDVWSSGANVLTF
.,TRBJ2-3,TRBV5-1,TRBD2,TGCGCCAGCAGCTTGGCCGGGTCTAGCGGGAGCACAGATACGCAGTATTTT,CASSLAGSSGSTDTQYF
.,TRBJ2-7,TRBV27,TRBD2,TGTGCCAGCAGTCTAGCGGAGCACTACGAGCAGTACTTC,CASSLAEHYEQYF
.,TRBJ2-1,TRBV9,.,TGTGCCAGCAGCGTAGGCGGAGATTACAATGAGCAGTTCTTC,CASSVGGDYNEQFF
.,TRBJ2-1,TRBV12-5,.,TGTGCTAGTGGTTTGGCCTCCCCCGGGAGCTCCTACAATGAGCAGTTCTTC,CASGLASPGSSYNEQFF
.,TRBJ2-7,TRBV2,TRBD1,TGTGCCAGCAAGCTCCGGGACAGCTTCTCCTACGAGCAGTACTTC,CASKLRDSFSYEQYF
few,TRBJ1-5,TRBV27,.,TGTGCCAGCAGTTTATCTGGGCAGAGACCTTCTAGCAATCAGCCCCAGCATTTT,CASSLSGQRPSSNQPQHF
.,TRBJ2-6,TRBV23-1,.,TGCGCCAGCAGTCTAGAAGTGAGGGGGAGCTCTGGGGCCAACGTCCTGACTTTC,CASSLEVRGSSGANVLTF
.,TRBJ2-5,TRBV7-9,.,TGTGCCAGCAGCCCCCGTCTAGAGGCAGGGGGAGGAGAGACCCAGTACTTC,CASSPRLEAGGGETQYF
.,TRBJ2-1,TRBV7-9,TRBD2,TGTGCCGGGAGGGCGGATTCCTACAATGAGCAGTTCTTC,CAGRADSYNEQFF
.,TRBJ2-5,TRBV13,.,TGTGCCAGCAGCTTAGTGAGTCAAGAGACCCAGTACTTC,CASSLVSQETQYF
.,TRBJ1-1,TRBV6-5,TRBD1,TGTGCCAGCAGTTACTCGACAGGGCGAGCTTTCTTT,CASSYSTGRAFF
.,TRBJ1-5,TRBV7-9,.,TGTGCCAGCAGCTTTTCCACAGGGCCACTACTTGGTAATCAGCCCCAGCATTTT,CASSFSTGPLLGNQPQHF
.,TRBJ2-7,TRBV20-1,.,TGCAGTGCTAGCGGGACCTACGAGCAGTACTTC,CSASGTYEQYF
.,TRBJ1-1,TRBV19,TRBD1,TGTGCCAGTAGTACCGGACAGGGGGCCACTGAAGCTTTCTTT,CASSTGQGATEAFF
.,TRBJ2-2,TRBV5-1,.,TGCGCCAGCAGCTTGGACAGGCGAGCGACCGGGGAGCTGTTTTTT,CASSLDRRATGELFF
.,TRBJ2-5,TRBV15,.,TGTGCCACCAGCAGGGGAGAAAGTCTGTACCAAGAGACCCAGTACTTC,CATSRGESLYQETQYF
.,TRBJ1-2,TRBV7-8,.,TGTGCCAGCAGCTTAGTACCCGGCTTAGGGGGCTATGGCTACACCTTC,CASSLVPGLGGYGYTF
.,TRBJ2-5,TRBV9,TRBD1,TGTGCCAGCAGCGTAGCCCAAGGGGGCCGTCAAGAGACCCAGTACTTC,CASSVAQGGRQETQYF
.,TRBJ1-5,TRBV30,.,TGTGCCTGGGAACAGGGAGAGAATAGCAATCAGCCCCAGCATTTT,CAWEQGENSNQPQHF
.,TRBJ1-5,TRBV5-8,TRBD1,TGTGCCAGCAGCTGGACGACAGGGGTTTCGGCAGTGTATCAGCCCCAGCATTTT,CASSWTTGVSAVYQPQHF
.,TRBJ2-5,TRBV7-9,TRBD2,TGTGCCAGCAGCCGAGCAGCGGGAGGACCACCTGGGGGGGAGACCCAGTACTTC,CASSRAAGGPPGGETQYF
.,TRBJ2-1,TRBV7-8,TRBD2,TGTGCCAGCAGCAAGGGACTAGCCTTTGATGAGCAGTTCTTC,CASSKGLAFDEQFF
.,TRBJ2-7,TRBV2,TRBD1,TGTGCCAGCCGTGTGGGACAGGGGTTATACGAGCAGTACTTC,CASRVGQGLYEQYF
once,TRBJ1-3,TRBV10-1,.,TGCGCCAGCAGTGAAGGAGTAATTGGAAACACCATATATTTT,CASSEGVIGNTIYF
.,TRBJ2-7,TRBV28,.,TGTGCCAGCAGTCCTATTATGAGGGTAACCTACGAGCAGTACTTC,CASSPIMRVTYEQYF
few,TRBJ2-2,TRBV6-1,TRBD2,TGTGCCAGTTTAGCGGGTGCCACCGGGGAGCTGTTTTTT,CASLAGATGELFF
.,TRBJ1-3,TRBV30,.,TGTGCCTGGAGTGTCGCCGGCCCCCAGACACTTTTCTCTGGAAACACCATATATTTT,CAWSVAGPQTLFSGNTIYF
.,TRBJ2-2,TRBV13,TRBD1,TGTGCCAGCAGCTTTGAGGGGGCAACCACCGGGGAGCTGTTTTTT,CASSFEGATTGELFF